Listed below are T cell receptor beta chains from one sample, sequenced in a study of cytomegalovirus exposure and HLA in healthy donors. Method: immunoSEQ multiplex PCR; TCRdb's copy keeps in-frame clones and lacks some. The repertoire includes under 85,000 clones, nearly 95% of them detected once, and less than 2.5% sits in the top ten. The material sequenced was PBMCs. The source of these receptors is a young woman in good health and CMV-seronegative. Each CDR3 is given with its conserved first and last residue. D genes are given only for firm matches. Not every row has a clone size; where given, it reads once, few, many or a size class.

clone_size	d_call	v_call	j_call	cdr3_aa	cdr3_nt
NA	NA	TRBV11-2	TRBJ2-7	CASSLGTAQSTYEQYF	TGTGCCAGCAGCTTAGGGACAGCTCAGAGTACCTACGAGCAGTACTTC
NA	NA	TRBV2	TRBJ2-1	CASSEPPDWLNAHEQFF	TGTGCCAGCAGTGAGCCTCCGGACTGGCTCAACGCCCATGAGCAGTTCTTC
NA	NA	TRBV4-1	TRBJ1-3	CASSPTALANSGNTIYF	TGCGCCAGCAGTCCAACAGCGCTAGCCAACTCTGGAAACACCATATATTTT
NA	TRBD2	TRBV9	TRBJ2-1	CASSVVSGGEQFF	TGCGCCAGCAGCGTAGTGAGCGGGGGTGAGCAGTTCTTC
NA	TRBD2	TRBV2	TRBJ2-2	CASSEGTSGSGELFF	TGTGCCAGCAGTGAAGGGACTAGCGGGTCCGGGGAGCTGTTTTTT
NA	NA	TRBV19	TRBJ1-6	CASSMKGFGSPLHF	TGTGCCAGTAGTATGAAGGGGTTCGGTTCACCCCTCCACTTT
NA	TRBD2	TRBV4-3	TRBJ2-7	CASSQEGGRARPGGSYEQYF	TGCGCCAGCAGCCAAGAGGGAGGAAGGGCCCGACCGGGAGGCTCCTACGAGCAGTACTTC
NA	TRBD2	TRBV7-9	TRBJ2-3	CASSFASSGGTDTQYF	TGTGCCAGCAGCTTTGCCTCTAGCGGGGGCACAGATACGCAGTATTTT
NA	TRBD1	TRBV10-3	TRBJ2-3	CAIVGQGTDTQYF	TGTGCCATCGTAGGACAGGGCACAGATACGCAGTATTTT
NA	TRBD2	TRBV9	TRBJ2-5	CASSVAVGTTEQETQYF	TGTGCCAGCAGCGTCGCCGTTGGGACTACCGAACAAGAGACCCAGTACTTC
NA	NA	TRBV7-2	TRBJ1-2	CASSFDTVAFYGYTF	TGTGCCAGCAGCTTCGACACCGTTGCCTTCTATGGCTACACCTTC
NA	NA	TRBV2	TRBJ1-5	CASSNSRGSNQPQHF	TGTGCCAGCAGTAACTCAAGGGGAAGCAATCAGCCCCAGCATTTT
NA	NA	TRBV5-5	TRBJ2-2	CASSQPRTGELFF	TGTGCCAGCAGCCAACCCCGGACCGGGGAGCTGTTTTTT
NA	NA	TRBV5-1	TRBJ2-7	CASSLTRTKDEQYF	TGCGCCAGCAGCTTGACCCGAACTAAGGACGAGCAGTACTTC
NA	TRBD2	TRBV14	TRBJ2-1	CASSQDPSGAGYLNEQFF	TGTGCCAGCAGCCAAGATCCCTCGGGAGCGGGATATTTAAATGAGCAGTTCTTC
NA	TRBD2	TRBV19	TRBJ2-5	CASSWAGGAKTQYF	TGTGCCAGTAGTTGGGCGGGGGGCGCGAAGACCCAGTACTTC
NA	TRBD2	TRBV19	TRBJ2-7	CASSSPLASGRAFGEQYF	TGTGCCAGTAGTTCTCCACTCGCTAGCGGGAGGGCCTTTGGGGAGCAGTACTTC
NA	NA	TRBV9	TRBJ1-2	CASSVVPGEVDYGYTF	TGTGCCAGCAGCGTAGTACCCGGGGAGGTAGACTATGGCTACACCTTC
NA	NA	TRBV6-1	TRBJ1-2	CASSAQGHYGYTF	TGTGCCAGCAGTGCTCAGGGCCACTATGGCTACACCTTC
once	NA	TRBV6-5	TRBJ2-7	CASSYGTLYEQYF	TGTGCCAGCAGTTACGGGACACTATACGAGCAGTACTTC
NA	NA	TRBV5-6	TRBJ2-2	CASSLGRGSNTGELFF	TGTGCCAGCAGCTTAGGCCGAGGATCGAACACCGGGGAGCTGTTTTTT
NA	TRBD1	TRBV28	TRBJ2-3	CASSSGQGTDTQYF	TGTGCCAGCAGTTCCGGACAGGGTACAGATACGCAGTATTTT
few	TRBD2	TRBV2	TRBJ2-7	CASRTLAPSSYEQYF	TGTGCCAGCAGGACACTAGCGCCGAGCTCCTACGAGCAGTACTTC
NA	NA	TRBV6-1	TRBJ2-7	CASVLQGPPGEQYF	TGTGCCAGCGTACTACAGGGCCCACCAGGCGAGCAGTACTTC
NA	NA	TRBV5-1	TRBJ2-1	CASSVELYNEQFF	TGCGCCAGCAGCGTAGAACTTTACAATGAGCAGTTCTTC
NA	NA	TRBV14	TRBJ2-7	CASSQLFSGDEQYF	TGTGCCAGCAGCCAACTGTTCTCGGGGGACGAGCAGTACTTC
few	TRBD2	TRBV11-3	TRBJ2-1	CASSSRGGVNEQFF	TGTGCCAGCAGCTCGCGGGGGGGAGTAAATGAGCAGTTCTTC
NA	TRBD1	TRBV9	TRBJ2-2	CASSVATTGFSTGELFF	TGTGCCAGCAGCGTAGCTACGACAGGGTTTTCCACCGGGGAGCTGTTTTTT
NA	NA	TRBV28	TRBJ1-4	CASSLTLGARDFATNEKLFF	TGTGCCAGCAGTCTCACCTTGGGGGCCAGAGACTTTGCAACTAATGAAAAACTGTTTTTT
NA	NA	TRBV7-6	TRBJ1-4	CASSSTGDLNEKLFF	TGTGCCAGCAGCTCCACAGGAGACTTGAATGAAAAACTGTTTTTT
NA	TRBD1	TRBV27	TRBJ2-3	CASSLSPRQGIPGADTQYF	TGTGCCAGCAGTTTATCGCCCCGACAGGGCATTCCCGGGGCAGATACGCAGTATTTT
once	NA	TRBV6-5	TRBJ2-3	CASSYKGDRTDTQYF	TGTGCCAGCAGTTACAAGGGGGATAGGACAGATACGCAGTATTTT
NA	TRBD1	TRBV9	TRBJ1-6	CASSDRDSPLHF	TGTGCCAGTTCCGACAGGGATTCACCCCTCCACTTT
NA	NA	TRBV6-1	TRBJ1-3	CASSRRQISGNTIYF	TGTGCCAGCAGTCGACGACAGATCTCTGGAAACACCATATATTTT
NA	TRBD1	TRBV4-1	TRBJ1-2	CASSQDGQGVLGYTF	TGCGCCAGCAGCCAAGATGGGCAGGGGGTACTTGGCTACACCTTC
NA	TRBD1	TRBV5-1	TRBJ1-2	CASSYTGVNYGYTF	TGCGCCAGCAGCTATACAGGGGTAAACTATGGCTACACCTTC